The rows below give T cell receptor beta chains drawn from one sample of a study of cytomegalovirus exposure and HLA in healthy donors. Repertoires were generated with immunoSEQ multiplex PCR, while TCRdb's copy carries only in-frame clones and drops some. The repertoire has over 150,000 clones, over 65% of them found once; the top ten carry less than 3.5%. The specimen sequenced was PBMCs. Every receptor here comes from a woman in her 40s in good health and CMV-seropositive. CDR3s include the opening cysteine and the closing phenylalanine or tryptophan. Fields, in order: CDR3 protein, CDR3 DNA, D gene, clone size, J gene, V gene. A D gene is named only where the DNA matches it firmly. Clone size is shown for a subset of rows, as once, few, many or a class of expanded clone.

CDR3: CATRRDRGGDTQYF; DNA: TGTGCCACCAGAAGGGACAGGGGGGGAGATACGCAGTATTTT; D: TRBD1; size: -; J: TRBJ2-3; V: TRBV15
CDR3: CASSQNSERLAGVNIQYF; DNA: TGCGCCAGCAGCCAAAATTCTGAAAGACTAGCGGGGGTAAACATTCAGTACTTC; D: TRBD2; size: -; J: TRBJ2-4; V: TRBV4-3
CDR3: CASRSRGAGGGYNEQFF; DNA: TGCGCCAGCAGATCACGGGGTGCGGGAGGAGGCTACAATGAGCAGTTCTTC; D: TRBD2; size: -; J: TRBJ2-1; V: TRBV10-2
CDR3: CASSWGRGRSTGNTIYF; DNA: TGTGCCAGCAGCTGGGGTCGGGGAAGATCCACTGGAAACACCATATATTTT; D: -; size: -; J: TRBJ1-3; V: TRBV7-8
CDR3: CASSPSQAENAEAFF; DNA: TGCGCCAGCAGCCCCTCGCAGGCCGAAAACGCTGAAGCTTTCTTT; D: -; size: -; J: TRBJ1-1; V: TRBV5-1
CDR3: CASSLRGQGLSEQPQHF; DNA: TGTGCCAGCAGCTTAAGAGGACAGGGGCTTTCGGAACAGCCCCAGCATTTT; D: TRBD1; size: -; J: TRBJ1-5; V: TRBV7-2
CDR3: CASSSGLAGYTGELFF; DNA: TGCGCCAGCAGCTCGGGACTAGCGGGGTACACCGGGGAGCTGTTTTTT; D: TRBD2; size: -; J: TRBJ2-2; V: TRBV5-1
CDR3: CASSYGGTNTEAFF; DNA: TGTGCCAGCAGCTACGGGGGGACGAACACTGAAGCTTTCTTT; D: -; size: -; J: TRBJ1-1; V: TRBV7-9
CDR3: CASSPGQAGANVLTF; DNA: TGCGCCAGCAGCCCCGGACAGGCTGGGGCCAACGTCCTGACTTTC; D: TRBD1; size: -; J: TRBJ2-6; V: TRBV5-1
CDR3: CASSEDRQETQYF; DNA: TGTGCCAGCAGCGAGGACAGACAAGAGACCCAGTACTTC; D: -; size: -; J: TRBJ2-5; V: TRBV7-9
CDR3: CASSLAGTYEQYF; DNA: TGTGCCAGCAGCCTAGCGGGAACCTACGAGCAGTACTTC; D: TRBD2; size: -; J: TRBJ2-7; V: TRBV5-4
CDR3: CASSLIPAGTYNEQFF; DNA: TGTGCCAGCAGCTTAATTCCGGCGGGAACCTACAATGAGCAGTTCTTC; D: -; size: -; J: TRBJ2-1; V: TRBV7-8
CDR3: CASSFLGGGGDEQFF; DNA: TGTGCCAGCAGTTTTCTTGGCGGAGGGGGGGATGAGCAGTTCTTC; D: -; size: few; J: TRBJ2-1; V: TRBV28
CDR3: CASSHPPGQQKNIQYF; DNA: TGTGCCAGCAGCCACCCCCCGGGACAGCAAAAAAACATTCAGTACTTC; D: TRBD1; size: -; J: TRBJ2-4; V: TRBV7-2
CDR3: CASSIQMFRGRNTEAFF; DNA: TGTGCCAGTAGTATCCAAATGTTCAGGGGGCGGAACACTGAAGCTTTCTTT; D: TRBD1; size: -; J: TRBJ1-1; V: TRBV19
CDR3: CASSTGQGSYEQYF; DNA: TGCGCCAGCAGCACTGGACAGGGTTCCTACGAGCAGTACTTC; D: TRBD1; size: -; J: TRBJ2-7; V: TRBV5-1
CDR3: CASSLPTGDGYTF; DNA: TGTGCCAGCAGCCTTCCGACAGGGGATGGCTACACCTTC; D: TRBD1; size: few; J: TRBJ1-2; V: TRBV7-3
CDR3: CASSQTGTGGITEAFF; DNA: TGTGCCAGCAGCCAGACCGGGACAGGGGGCATCACTGAAGCTTTCTTT; D: TRBD1; size: few; J: TRBJ1-1; V: TRBV14
CDR3: CASGDFTDTQYF; DNA: TGTGCCAGCGGGGACTTCACAGATACGCAGTATTTT; D: -; size: once; J: TRBJ2-3; V: TRBV7-2